Below, 20 T cell receptor beta chains from the same sample are listed, as sequenced in a study of blood T cell repertoires in COVID-19. Some clones are missing from TCRdb's copy, which holds only in-frame ones; the method was immunoSEQ multiplex PCR. The sample contains 450,000 or so clones, approximately 90% of which appear only once. Source material: peripheral blood. The receptor set was obtained from a man aged 18-30 years with COVID-19, enrolled during active disease.

The J gene is TRBJ2-3, the V gene TRBV7-3; 8 bases agree with TRBD1. V was clipped by 1 base and J by 5 bases; unmatched bases: 5. CDR3 length equals 15 residues. Germline V CDR1 and CDR2: SGHTA, FQGTGA. In DNA form, the CDR3 reads TGTGCCAGCAGCTTAAGCCGAGACAGGGGAGATACGCAGTATTTT. Amino acids: CASSLSRDRGDTQYF.

The chain recombines TRBV19 with TRBJ2-3; 8 bases are shared with TRBD2. V lost 3 bases, J lost 4 bases, and 6 bases stayed unmatched. The CDR3 totals 15 residues. Germline-derived CDR1 and CDR2 are LNHDA and SQIVND (reference sequence). CDR3 bases: TGTGCCAGTAGTATCAGCCTAGCGGGTGCAGATACGCAGTATTTT. It codes for CASSISLAGADTQYF.

V is TRBV5-1 and J is TRBJ2-2, with D maybe TRBD1 (6 bases). From germline, CDR1 is SGHRS and CDR2 YFSETQ. Trimming stripped 3 bases from V and 3 bases from J, with 12 bases between. CDR3 length equals 15 residues. The CDR3 DNA reads as TGCGCCAGCAGCTCCCGGACAGCAGACACCGGGGAGCTGTTTTTT. Translated: CASSSRTADTGELFF. Variable domain in full (rest from reference TRBV5-1 and TRBJ2-2): KAGVTQTPRYLIKTRGQQVTLSCSPISGHRSVSWYQQTPGQGLQFLFEYFSETQRNKGNFPGRFSGRQFSNSRSEMNVSTLELGDSALYLCASSSRTADTGELFFGEGSRLTVL.

The rearrangement uses TRBV30 and TRBJ2-5, with TRBD2 matching 9 bases. This CDR3 is built from 14 residues. Germline V gene data show CDR1 as GTSNPN and CDR2 as SVGIG (reference sequence). CDR3 region: CAYGAGGGQETQYF. CDR3 DNA sequence: TGTGCGTACGGCGCGGGAGGGGGCCAAGAGACCCAGTACTTC.

In its sample, this clone was seen once. The CDR3 region is CASSYSGGSYNEQFF. The CDR3 nucleotides read TGTGCCAGCAGTTACTCAGGGGGCTCCTACAATGAGCAGTTCTTC. The chain couples TRBV6-5 to TRBJ2-1; the D gene is possibly TRBD1 (6 bases). The CDR3 spans 15 residues. The V and J ends lost 0 bases and 0 bases respectively, with 6 bases between them. Germline V CDR1 and CDR2: MNHEY, SVGAGI.

The chain recombines TRBV11-2 with TRBJ2-1; 9 bases agree with TRBD2. The CDR3 spans 17 residues. Germline CDR1 SGHAT, CDR2 FQNNGV. Trimming cost V 1 base and J 0 bases; bases outside gene matches: 4. CDR3 region: CASSLGLAGSSYNEQFF. The DNA for the CDR3 is TGTGCCAGCAGCTTAGGGCTAGCGGGGAGCTCCTACAATGAGCAGTTCTTC.

The J gene is TRBJ2-5, the V gene TRBV12-3 or TRBV12-4, with 7 bases matching TRBD1. CDR3 size: 13 residues. The trim removed 9 bases at V and 1 base at J, leaving 5 bases unmatched. Written as DNA, the CDR3 is TGTGCCAGTACTGGGACAGTCCAAGAGACCCAGTACTTC. Translated: CASTGTVQETQYF.

V gene TRBV21-1 combines with J gene TRBJ2-1; TRBD1, as called in the table, went unchecked against the DNA. TRBV21-1 counts as a pseudogene. This CDR3 spans 17 amino acids. For the CDR3, the DNA is TGTGCCAGCAGCAGCCAAGGGGTTCCGCACTCCTACAATGAGCAGTTCTTC. It yields the protein CASSSQGVPHSYNEQFF.

The V call is TRBV18, the J call TRBJ1-1, with a tentative D call TRBD1 (6 bases). Germline CDR1 is KGHSH and CDR2 is LQKENI. The length of the CDR3 is 14 residues. V was cut by 6 bases and J by 2 bases, with 13 bases left in between. CDR3 amino acids: CASSHSQGNTEAFF. Written as DNA, the CDR3 is TGTGCCAGCTCGCATTCACAGGGAAACACTGAAGCTTTCTTT.

The chain has TRBV6-5 and TRBJ2-2; TRBD1 is a possible D gene (6 bases). V gave up 5 bases and J gave up 7 bases, with 11 bases separating them. The CDR3 runs to 13 residues. CDR1 is MNHEY and CDR2 is SVGAGI in the germline V gene. The CDR3 coding sequence is TGTGCCAGCAGTAAGCAGGGGCTCGGGGAGCTGTTTTTT. This encodes CASSKQGLGELFF.

The rearrangement links TRBV19 to TRBJ2-1; 12 bases fit TRBD2. V shed 6 bases and J 10 bases; nucleotides not matched to a gene: 7. Germline V CDR1 and CDR2: LNHDA, SQIVND (reference sequence). This CDR3 has 14 residues. CDR3 loop: CASRGLAGDREQFF. CDR3 sequence (DNA): TGTGCCAGTAGGGGACTAGCGGGCGACCGGGAGCAGTTCTTC.

The genes are TRBV30 and TRBJ2-1, with D maybe TRBD1 (6 bases). V was clipped by 0 bases and J by 7 bases, with 10 bases between them. CDR1 is GTSNPN and CDR2 is SVGIG in the germline V gene (reference sequence). The CDR3 consists of 13 residues. The CDR3 reads CAWSVGRGNEQFF. CDR3 DNA: TGTGCCTGGAGTGTTGGCAGGGGAAATGAGCAGTTCTTC.

CDR3 nucleotide sequence: TGCGCCAGCAGCGTAGGAAACGTGGGCTCCACAGATACGCAGTATTTT. Translation: CASSVGNVGSTDTQYF. V gene TRBV5-1 combines with J gene TRBJ2-3; D gene uncertain. The CDR3 has 16 amino acids. V lost 4 bases to trimming and J lost 2 bases, with 17 bases between them. Per the germline V gene, CDR1 is SGHRS and CDR2 is YFSETQ. Looking up the rest from reference TRBV5-1 and TRBJ2-3 gives the full variable domain: KAGVTQTPRYLIKTRGQQVTLSCSPISGHRSVSWYQQTPGQGLQFLFEYFSETQRNKGNFPGRFSGRQFSNSRSEMNVSTLELGDSALYLCASSVGNVGSTDTQYFGPGTRLTVL.

The chain combines TRBV27 with TRBJ1-3, with D unresolved. The V end lost 0 bases, the J end lost 0 bases, and 9 bases lay between the germline ends. The CDR3 totals 16 residues. Germline V gene lookup returns CDR1 MNHEY and CDR2 SMNVEV (reference sequence). The CDR3 sequence is CASSLSPPSSGNTIYF. The CDR3 nucleotides read TGTGCCAGCAGTTTATCTCCCCCTTCCTCTGGAAACACCATATATTTT.

The gene calls are TRBV6-5 and TRBJ2-2; D unresolved. Deletions cut 7 bases from V and 3 bases from J, with 9 bases between. There are 13 residues in the CDR3. Germline CDR1 and CDR2: MNHEY and SVGAGI. The CDR3 bases are TGTGCCAGCAATTTTCGGGACACCGGGGAGCTGTTTTTT. Translating it yields CASNFRDTGELFF.

The genes are TRBV29-1 and TRBJ2-5, with 13 bases matching TRBD2. The CDR3 consists of 14 residues. Germline CDR1 reads SQVTM; CDR2 reads ANQGSEA. V trimming: 7 bases; J trimming: 5 bases; junction bases outside the gene matches: 7. The chain's CDR3 is CSATGTSGAETQYF. For the CDR3, the DNA is TGCAGCGCCACCGGGACTAGCGGGGCGGAGACCCAGTACTTC.

The chain recombines TRBV11-2 with TRBJ2-1; 15 bases are a match to TRBD2. The CDR3 covers 15 residues. Germline V gene lookup returns CDR1 SGHAT and CDR2 FQNNGV. The ends lost 5 bases at V and 10 bases at J; junction bases unmatched: 6. The CDR3 here is CASSKGLAGGREQFF. Written as DNA, the CDR3 is TGTGCCAGCAGCAAAGGACTAGCGGGGGGGAGGGAGCAGTTCTTC.

This chain uses TRBV6-4 with TRBJ2-5, with 8 bases lining up with TRBD2. The CDR3 runs to 15 residues. The ends lost 4 bases at V and 0 bases at J; junction bases unmatched: 4. The germline gives CDR1 MRHNA, CDR2 SNTAGT. CDR3 residues: CASSVLAGNQETQYF. The CDR3, as DNA: TGTGCCAGCAGTGTATTAGCGGGGAACCAAGAGACCCAGTACTTC.

CDR3: CASSKQGANEQFF. The DNA of the CDR3 is TGCGCCAGCAGCAAACAGGGGGCTAATGAGCAGTTCTTC. The V call is TRBV5-1, the J call TRBJ2-1, with 9 bases that match TRBD1. V trimming: 4 bases; J trimming: 7 bases; junction bases outside the gene matches: 3. Germline V gene sequence: CDR1 SGHRS, CDR2 YFSETQ. The CDR3 extends over 13 amino acids.

Here the CDR3 DNA reads TGTGCCAGCAGCCTTACCCCGGGAGCAACACAGTACTTC. It yields the protein CASSLTPGATQYF. The chain combines TRBV7-2 with TRBJ2-5; D may be TRBD2 (6 bases). CDR1 is SGHTA and CDR2 is FQGNSA in the germline V gene. The CDR3 is 13 residues long. Trimming removed 5 bases from V and 11 bases from J, with 18 bases in between.